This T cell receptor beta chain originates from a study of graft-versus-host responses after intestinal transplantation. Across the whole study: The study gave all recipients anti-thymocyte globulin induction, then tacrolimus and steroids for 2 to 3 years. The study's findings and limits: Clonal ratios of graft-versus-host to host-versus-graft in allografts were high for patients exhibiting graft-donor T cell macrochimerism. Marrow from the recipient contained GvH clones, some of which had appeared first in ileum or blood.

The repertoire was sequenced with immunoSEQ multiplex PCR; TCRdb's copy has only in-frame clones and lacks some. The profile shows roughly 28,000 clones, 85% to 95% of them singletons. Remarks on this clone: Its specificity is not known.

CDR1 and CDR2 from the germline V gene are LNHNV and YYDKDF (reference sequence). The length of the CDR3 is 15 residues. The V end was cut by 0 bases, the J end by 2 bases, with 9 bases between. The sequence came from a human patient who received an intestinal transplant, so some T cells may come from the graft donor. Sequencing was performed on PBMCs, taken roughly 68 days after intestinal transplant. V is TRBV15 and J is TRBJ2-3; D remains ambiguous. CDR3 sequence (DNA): TGTGCCACCAGCAGAGATAAGTTCGACACAGATACGCAGTATTTT. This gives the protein CATSRDKFDTDTQYF.